Listed here is a single T cell receptor (beta chain). No antigen is known for it. Base qualities are not provided; no much larger clone lies one nucleotide away. The 39 donors, aged 6 to 90 years, were systemically healthy Caucasian individuals from Russia. Roughly 9 milliliters of peripheral blood were drawn from each donor into EDTA-treated Vacutainer tubes. Ficoll-Paque density-gradient centrifugation was used to isolate PBMCs, with at least 6 million per sample. Total RNA was extracted from PBMCs with Trizol reagent, with at least 5 micrograms obtained per sample. Naive CD45RAhigh/CD27high T cell percentages were measured by flow cytometry on a PBMC aliquot from every donor. The sample is drawn from a study of blood T cells in healthy people across ages (dated by TCRdb to 2015 to 2017). Describing the broader study: In model experiments, template switching captured about one uniquely barcoded TCR beta cDNA molecule for every two T cells. Using deep sequencing normalized with unique cDNA molecular identifiers, the study measured how TCR beta repertoire diversity changes with age. Donors were grouped into four age groups: young (average approximately 16 years), middle-aged (39), aged (approximately 58) and long-lived (around 80). For two donors (one aged 18 to 30 and one aged 80 or older), the study analyzed two additional independent replicas of 1 million unique cDNA reads from the same blood draw. Overall study outcomes, separate from this receptor: A strong correlation was found between observed TCR beta diversity and the percentage of naive T cells measured by flow cytometry. The CMV infection status of donors was not known, potentially confounding age-related changes in expanded clonotypes. Estimates of total diversity based on one million sequenced T cells were considered lower bounds and underestimates. The long-lived group showed more naive CD4+ T cells, fewer expanded clones and increased TCR diversity than the aged group, suggesting age selection. As age increased, observed TCR beta diversity per million T cells dropped in a roughly linear way, and a significant reduction was already evident by age roughly 40. Because profiling used bulk unsorted PBMCs, naive and antigen-experienced compartments could not be compared conclusively.

Spanning cysteine to phenylalanine, the CDR3 consists of 16 amino acids. Only CDR3 DNA is held: 48 bases, read in frame from base 1. Preparation of the library involved 5' RACE. Sequenced using an Illumina HiSeq 2500. A second PCR of roughly 6 to 11 cycles was run with a J-beta primer mix and a sample-barcoded 5' primer. Each TCR beta cDNA molecule received a unique molecular identifier from a template-switch 5' adaptor carrying 12 random nucleotides. Each sample yielded at least 2.5 million CDR3-containing paired-end reads. The Mint cDNA synthesis kit, primed by a TRBC-specific oligonucleotide, was used to synthesize first-strand cDNA from all RNA. After uracil-DNA glycosylase treatment, a first 18-cycle PCR used universal primers M1SS and BC2_uni_R on all cDNA. In the source study's methods: For normalization, 1 million high-quality reads, each with a distinct molecular identifier, were randomly selected from each sample. Reads sharing molecular identifiers were discarded rather than binned into consensus sequences. MiTCR, with a Q25 quality threshold and the strictest error-elimination algorithm, was used for CDR3 identification, clonotype clustering and error correction. A nonparametric unseen species model with Euler transformation was used to estimate a lower bound on total TCR beta diversity. The raw public data were reprocessed by TCRdb itself: fastp quality trimming at Q25, MiXCR clonotype calling, in-frame beta chains only. CDR3 protein duplicates are merged, each entry listing the most common genes and DNA. The V and J calls and clone size come from TCRdb's table, not from the authors' own analysis. The sample data list hundreds of thousands of distinct CDR3 sequences, and about 25% of these were observed just once. Of the sample, 9.4% falls within the top ten clones.

Separately, the same data were catalogued under a study of T cells of mothers and their children. As the second publication notes: Nine systemically healthy Caucasian individuals served as donors, namely three mothers together with their six children. cDNA synthesis used all of the extracted RNA, with 1.5 ug of RNA in each 15 ul reaction. In the second PCR, the M1S primer introduced both the sample barcodes and 2-4 random nucleotides. Over 9.5 million TCR beta CDR3 reads were obtained for each mother, and millions of reads were obtained for each child. Thymic selection shapes the output of TCR recombination in a similar way in related and unrelated pairs, and inherited differences have a minor effect. Normalized repertoire overlap was always slightly but never significantly higher in related than unrelated mother-child pairs. Persistent microchimeric T cell clones were not detected, at a sensitivity of around 100 clones per million clonotypes. The study used deep NGS to compare TCR beta repertoires of mothers and children, seeking features distinguishing related mother-child pairs from unrelated individuals. Mothers averaged roughly 36 +/- 4 years of age and children averaged roughly 12 +/- 4 years. After adapter ligation was performed with NEBNext reagents, the libraries were sequenced on an Illumina HiSeq 2000 with 100+100 nt paired-end reads. To prevent cross-contamination, the mother and child libraries were prepared a month apart and were sequenced in separate runs. Each donor had between about 450,000 and 2,200,000 distinct TCR beta clonotypes identified. Naive TCR beta clonotypes were estimated from low-frequency clonotypes matched to each donor's FACS-determined naive share, without sorting.

This receptor was obtained from a boy younger than 18 in good health. In this chain, TRBV21-1 is recombined with TRBJ2-7; the table gives TRBD2 as D, unverified against the DNA. TRBV21-1 is marked as a pseudogene. The sample was blood. The CDR3 is CASSKVARLLDYEQYF. The nucleotides read TGTGCCAGCAGCAAAGTAGCGCGGCTACTTGACTACGAGCAGTACTTC.